This T cell receptor beta chain was identified during a study of Tregs in tolerant kidney transplant recipients. As for the study in general: Recipients received nonmyeloablative bone marrow transplants from related graft donors, with transient mixed chimerism.

TCRdb's table, derived via immunoSEQ multiplex PCR, lists solely in-frame clones and lacks some. This table holds about 94,000 clones, over 85% found once. Unstimulated Tregs (CD4+CD25+CD127-) and CD4+CD25- non-Tregs were sorted from PBMCs. The CDR3 extends over 15 amino acids. The V gene end was trimmed by 3 bases and the J gene end by 3 bases; junction bases not matched to a gene: 7. Germline-derived CDR1 and CDR2 are KGHSH and LQKENI. This receptor was identified in a human donor who received a combined kidney and bone marrow transplant. The rearrangement uses TRBV18 and TRBJ2-7; the match to TRBD2 covers 8 bases. The sample here was CD4+ T cells from blood, taken before the transplant. CDR3: CASSPPGGVGYEQYF. CDR3 nucleotides: TGTGCCAGCTCACCCCCGGGAGGGGTGGGCTACGAGCAGTACTTC.